This TCR beta chain originates from a study of CD8+CD57+ T cells in acquired aplastic anemia. In the study overall: Sorted CD4+ plus CD8+ cells gave DNA averaging around 3 ug.

The sample holds a few counts of this clonotype. Antigen unknown. Study-wide results and limits: Patients and controls had CD8+ Simpson's diversity values that were not significantly distinct. Sharing between patients and controls was observed for twenty-nine CD8+ CDR3 sequences.

Individuals selected for sequencing had exhibited CD8+CD57+ cell expansion on flow cytometry. In all patients, the disease was severe acquired aplastic anemia. Between the trimmed V and J ends, which lost 2 bases and 6 bases, there was a span of 6 bases. The CDR3 consists of 12 residues. Germline CDR1 reads WSHSY; CDR2 reads SAAADI. According to the study, genomic DNA was the template for TCR beta VDJ and CDR3 profiling. MiXCR, run by TCRdb on the reads, gives a single entry per CDR3 protein. The table includes under 200,000 distinct CDR3 sequences, 48% detected once. The material sequenced was sorted CD4+, CD8+, or CD8+CD57+ T cells (not recorded which) from PBMCs. The V and J genes are TRBV10-2 and TRBJ2-3; D could derive from TRBD1 or TRBD2 (5 bases each). The receptor was derived from a human donor with aplastic anemia. CDR3 nucleotide sequence: TGCGCCAGCAGTGAGGGGGGTGATACGCAGTATTTT. Translated: CASSEGGDTQYF.